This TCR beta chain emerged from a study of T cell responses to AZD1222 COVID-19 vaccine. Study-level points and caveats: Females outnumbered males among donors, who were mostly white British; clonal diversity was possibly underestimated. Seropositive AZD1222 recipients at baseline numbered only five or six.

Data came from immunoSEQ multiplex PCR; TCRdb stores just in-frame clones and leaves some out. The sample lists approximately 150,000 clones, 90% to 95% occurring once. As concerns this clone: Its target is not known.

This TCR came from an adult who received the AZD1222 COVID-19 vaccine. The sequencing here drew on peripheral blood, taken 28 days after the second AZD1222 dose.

This chain's CDR3 is CASSVAPGGYITDTQYF. Written as DNA, the CDR3 is TGTGCCAGCAGCGTAGCCCCAGGGGGATATATCACAGATACGCAGTATTTT. The chain links TRBV9 to TRBJ2-3, with TRBD1 identical over 7 bases. The CDR3 runs 17 residues. CDR1 is SGDLS and CDR2 is YYNGEE in the germline V gene. The V gene end was trimmed by 0 bases and the J gene end by 2 bases; junction bases not matched to a gene: 9.